This T cell receptor beta chain was obtained from a study of patients and donors after allogeneic stem cell transplantation. The CDR3 is made up of 13 amino acids. J lost 11 bases, V lost 4 bases, and 11 bases had no gene match. From germline, CDR1 is SGHRS and CDR2 YFSETQ. MiXCR, run by TCRdb on the RT-PCR reads, gives a single entry per CDR3 protein. The sample consists of roughly 960,000 distinct CDR3 sequences, approximately 19% of them appearing once. The sample consisted of blood, either unsorted or a sorted T cell fraction (not recorded which). This rearrangement joins TRBV5-1 to TRBJ1-2; 7 bases agree with TRBD1. The sequence came from a human donor who was either an allogeneic HSCT recipient or a stem cell or donor lymphocyte infusion donor (not recorded which). It is not recorded whose cells these are; they may come from a transplant donor. CDR3 nucleotides: TGCGCCAGCAGCCCTCCGGGACAGCCGGGTTACACCTTC. This translates into CASSPPGQPGYTF.